Presented here are 22 T cell receptor beta chains from one specimen sequenced in a study of blood T cells in healthy people across ages. The second PCR ran about 6 to 11 cycles with a sample-barcoded 5' primer and J-beta primers. Each CDR3 protein is one row after TCRdb ran MiXCR on the 5' RACE reads. This sample has about 830,000 distinct CDR3 sequences, with around 68% found just once. The sample comprised blood. The receptors stem from a man aged 25-45 years in good health.

This chain links TRBV28 with TRBJ2-7, with D possibly being TRBD1 (5 bases). Trimming removed 5 bases at V and 1 base at J, with 12 bases between. Germline loops: CDR1 MDHEN, CDR2 SYDVKM. This CDR3 contains 14 residues. The CDR3 region has the DNA TGTGCCAGCAGTGTGGTGGGGCCTTCCTACGAGCAGTACTTC. This translates into CASSVVGPSYEQYF. The variable domain in full, with the rest retrieved from reference TRBV28 and TRBJ2-7, is DVKVTQSSRYLVKRTGEKVFLECVQDMDHENMFWYRQDPGLGLRLIYFSYDVKMKEKGDIPEGYSVSREKKERFSLILESASTNQTSMYLCASSVVGPSYEQYFGPGTRLTVT.

The rearrangement links TRBV4-3 to TRBJ1-2; 11 bases fit TRBD1. Germline CDR1 and CDR2: LGHNA and YSLEER. This CDR3 is built from 14 residues. The J segment lost 7 bases and the V segment lost 1 base, leaving 2 bases of the junction unmatched. The CDR3 DNA follows: TGCGCCAGCAGCCAAGTAGGGACAGGGGGTGGCTACACCTTC. Protein product: CASSQVGTGGGYTF.

This clonotype showed up just once. J is TRBJ2-7 and V is TRBV10-3; D is perhaps TRBD2 (5 bases). The V end lost 3 bases, the J end lost 2 bases, and 14 bases lay between the germline ends. This CDR3 spans 15 amino acids. Germline V gene sequence: CDR1 ENHRY, CDR2 SYGVKD. Here the CDR3 DNA reads TGTGCCATCAGTGAAAAGGCGGGCACCCCCTACGAGCAGTACTTC. The encoded protein is CAISEKAGTPYEQYF.

In its sample, this clonotype was seen a few times. V is TRBV13 and J is TRBJ2-7, with a weak D call TRBD2 (6 bases). Germline V CDR1 and CDR2: PRHDT, FYEKMQ (reference sequence). Trimming took 3 bases from V and 2 from J, leaving 11 bases between them. This CDR3 contains 14 residues. CDR3 protein: CASSFGGVAYEQYF. CDR3 DNA: TGTGCCAGCAGCTTTGGCGGGGTGGCCTACGAGCAGTACTTC. Full variable domain (remainder filled in from reference TRBV13 and TRBJ2-7): AAGVIQSPRHLIKEKRETATLKCYPIPRHDTVYWYQQGPGQDPQFLISFYEKMQSDKGSIPDRFSAQQFSDYHSELNMSSLELGDSALYFCASSFGGVAYEQYFGPGTRLTVT.

The chain joins TRBV29-1 to TRBJ2-1, with 8 bases lining up with TRBD2. The CDR3 loop spans 14 amino acids. In germline, CDR1 is SQVTM, CDR2 ANQGSEA. The CDR3: CIARGGFLRGEQFF. The CDR3 coding sequence is TGCATTGCCCGGGGGGGTTTTCTTAGAGGTGAGCAGTTCTTC.

V and J are TRBV6-2 or TRBV6-3 and TRBJ2-6; D could derive from TRBD1 or TRBD2 (5 bases each). Between the trimmed V and J ends, which lost 4 bases and 1 base, there was a span of 11 bases. The germline CDR1 and CDR2 sequences are MNHEY and SVGEGT. This CDR3 contains 16 residues. As DNA, the CDR3 is TGTGCCAGCAGTTGGAGTGGGGGATCTGGGGCCAACGTCCTGACTTTC. It is translated as CASSWSGGSGANVLTF.

This clonotype has just a few counts. Written as DNA, the CDR3 is TGTGCCAGCAGCGTCACTAGTGACAATGAGCAGTTCTTC. Amino acids: CASSVTSDNEQFF. This chain connects TRBV7-3 to TRBJ2-1; a weak D match, TRBD2 (5 bases). CDR1 is SGHTA, CDR2 FQGTGA, per germline. The CDR3 has 13 amino acids. Between the trimmed V and J ends, which lost 5 bases and 5 bases, there was a span of 10 bases. The complete variable domain, with remaining parts taken from reference TRBV7-3 and TRBJ2-1, reads GAGVSQTPSNKVTEKGKYVELRCDPISGHTALYWYRQSLGQGPEFLIYFQGTGAADDSGLPNDRFFAVRPEGSVSTLKIQRTERGDSAVYLCASSVTSDNEQFFGPGTRLTVL.

This clonotype was seen only a few times. The chain carries TRBV29-1 and TRBJ2-7, with D perhaps TRBD1 or TRBD2 (5 bases each). V lost 4 bases and J lost 0, with 10 bases in between. The CDR3 runs to 13 residues. Per the germline V gene, CDR1 is SQVTM and CDR2 is ANQGSEA. The CDR3 coding sequence is TGCAGCGTTGTGGGACCGAGCTCCTACGAGCAGTACTTC. It yields the protein CSVVGPSSYEQYF.

The CDR3 DNA follows: TGCGCCAGCAGCCGACTAGCGGGGGGGCAAGGCATTCAGTACTTC. It codes for CASSRLAGGQGIQYF. The V call is TRBV5-1, the J call TRBJ2-7; 14 bases align to TRBD2. The J call could be wrong; TRBJ2-4 is a better fit for the DNA end. Germline V gene lookup returns CDR1 SGHRS and CDR2 YFSETQ. The CDR3 extends over 15 amino acids.

DNA of the CDR3: TGTGCCAGCAGTGACAGCGCCAGTACAGATACGCAGTATTTT. It translates to CASSDSASTDTQYF. This chain connects TRBV6-1 to TRBJ2-3, with D uncertain. Trimming took off 3 bases at V and 3 bases at J, with 10 bases between the two ends. From germline, CDR1 is MNHNS and CDR2 SASEGT. The CDR3 covers 14 residues.

Remarks on this clonotype: Relative to the germline gene, one junction end is altered; a read error may explain this. The chain joins TRBV20-1 to TRBJ1-2; D gene uncertain. The germline V gene encodes CDR1 DFQATT and CDR2 SNEGSKA (reference sequence). This CDR3 comprises 12 residues. The CDR3 region is CSSRDDVYGYTF. For the CDR3, the DNA is TGCAGTTCTAGAGATGATGTCTATGGCTACACCTTC.

CDR3: CASSPVPQRGLYEQYF. The CDR3 DNA is TGCGCCAGCAGCCCCGTCCCTCAGCGGGGCCTCTACGAGCAGTACTTC. This chain connects TRBV5-1 to TRBJ2-7; 7 nucleotides match TRBD2. The length of the CDR3 is 16 residues. CDR1 SGHRS and CDR2 YFSETQ come from the germline V gene. After removal of 4 bases from V and 3 bases from J, the junction contained 13 bases not matched to a gene.

This clonotype was seen many times. The V call is TRBV11-1, the J call TRBJ2-7; TRBD2 matches 8 bases. The CDR3 is 14 residues long. Germline V gene lookup returns CDR1 SGHAT and CDR2 FQDESV (reference sequence). V lost 6 bases to trimming and J lost 7 bases; unmatched junction nucleotides: 11. The CDR3 bases are TGTGCCAGCAGTATAGCGGGAAACAGTCGGGAGCAGTACTTC. Translating gives CASSIAGNSREQYF.

Here the CDR3 reads CATGRGAQETQYF. CDR3 nucleotides: TGTGCCACCGGTAGGGGGGCTCAAGAGACCCAGTACTTC. This sequence joins TRBV25-1 and TRBJ2-5, with D perhaps given as TRBD1 or TRBD2 (6 bases each). Trimming removed 10 bases at V and 2 bases at J, with 14 bases between. The CDR3 runs 13 residues. Germline V gives CDR1 MGHDK, CDR2 SYGVNS.

This clonotype appeared a few times. V and J are TRBV28 and TRBJ2-7; 8 positions agree with TRBD2. The length of the CDR3 is 14 residues. CDR1 and CDR2 (germline): MDHEN, SYDVKM. J lost 10 bases, V lost 3 bases, and 11 bases had no gene match. The DNA of the CDR3 is TGTGCCAGCAGTTTTAGCGGGGCCTTCGGAACCCAGTACTTC. This codes for CASSFSGAFGTQYF.

The genes are TRBV5-1 and TRBJ2-2, with 9 bases identical to TRBD1. CDR1 and CDR2 from the germline V gene are SGHRS and YFSETQ. The CDR3 runs to 16 residues. Trimming cost V 3 bases and J 5 bases; bases outside gene matches: 8. The CDR3 DNA reads as TGCGCCAGCAGCTCCTCGACAGGGGGATGGACCGGGGAGCTGTTTTTT. Translating it yields CASSSSTGGWTGELFF.

This chain links TRBV4-2 with TRBJ1-2; no clear D gene. CDR3 length: 14 amino acids. Trimming took 0 bases from V and 5 from J, leaving 10 bases between them. Germline V gene data show CDR1 as LGHNA and CDR2 as YNFKEQ. The CDR3 region has the DNA TGTGCCAGCAGCCAAGAGGAGACTCTTTATGGCTACACCTTC. Protein: CASSQEETLYGYTF.

The J gene is TRBJ2-3, the V gene TRBV7-2; 7 bases align to TRBD1. After removal of 2 bases from V and 0 bases from J, the junction contained 2 bases not matched to a gene. The CDR3 runs 15 residues. Looked up from germline, CDR1 is SGHTA and CDR2 is FQGNSA. The CDR3 DNA reads TGTGCCAGCAGCTTATTGGGACAGAGCACAGATACGCAGTATTTT. It codes for CASSLLGQSTDTQYF.

The table lists this clonotype with a few counts. The chain combines TRBV7-9 with TRBJ2-1; D is unclear. Between the trimmed V and J ends, which lost 0 bases and 10 bases, there was a span of 10 bases. The CDR3 has 13 residues. Germline V lookup: CDR1 SEHNR, CDR2 FQNEAQ (reference sequence). This chain's CDR3 is CASSLARLREQFF. The CDR3 nucleotides read TGTGCCAGCAGCTTAGCCAGGTTGCGGGAGCAGTTCTTC.

This sequence joins TRBV7-9 and TRBJ2-5; D uncertain. The CDR3 consists of 14 residues. V dropped 5 bases and J dropped 2 bases, with 12 bases sitting between them. From germline, CDR1 is SEHNR and CDR2 FQNEAQ (reference sequence). The CDR3: CASSPPPEQETQYF. The CDR3 DNA sequence: TGTGCCAGCAGCCCACCCCCTGAACAAGAGACCCAGTACTTC.

The chain recombines TRBV7-2 with TRBJ2-7, with 8 bases fitting TRBD2. CDR3 length: 16 residues. Germline values: CDR1 SGHTA, CDR2 FQGNSA. V shed 1 base and J 0 bases; nucleotides not matched to a gene: 5. The CDR3: CASSLGGGTSSYEQYF. The CDR3, as DNA: TGTGCCAGCAGCTTAGGCGGGGGGACAAGCTCCTACGAGCAGTACTTC. The full variable domain, with the rest looked up from reference TRBV7-2 and TRBJ2-7, is GAGVSQSPSNKVTEKGKDVELRCDPISGHTALYWYRQSLGQGLEFLIYFQGNSAPDKSGLPSDRFSAERTGGSVSTLTIQRTQQEDSAVYLCASSLGGGTSSYEQYFGPGTRLTVT.

The V call is TRBV10-3, the J call TRBJ1-5; no clear D gene. The CDR3 is 15 amino acids. Looked up from germline, CDR1 is ENHRY and CDR2 is SYGVKD. V dropped 0 bases and J dropped 0 bases, with 6 bases sitting between them. This chain's CDR3 is CAISESVNSNQPQHF. The CDR3 coding sequence is TGTGCCATCAGTGAGTCGGTCAATAGCAATCAGCCCCAGCATTTT.